A selection of T cell receptor beta chains follows, all from one sample in a study of T cell repertoires in cytomegalovirus infection. No antigen is known for these receptors. In TCRdb, the reads were re-called with MiXCR into one record per CDR3 protein. The sample carries some 590,000 distinct CDR3 sequences, 40% recorded once. This specimen was cultured PBMCs, taken from culture after CMV antigen stimulation. The receptors derive from a human donor in good health (CMV status not recorded). Some clones in this sample may be carry-over from other donors' samples. Each CDR3 is given with its conserved first and last residue. A D gene is named only where the DNA matches it firmly. Not all rows give a size; the values are once, few, many and, for expanded clones, a class.

>few|TRBD2|TRBV4-1|TRBJ2-3
TGCGCCAGCAGCCCCAAACCAACTACTAGCGGGGGGTCCACAGATACGCAGTATTTT
CASSPKPTTSGGSTDTQYF
>.|.|TRBV15|TRBJ1-2
TGTGCCACCAGCAGAGATCCTGTTTGGAAATTCTATGGCTACACCTTC
CATSRDPVWKFYGYTF
>many|.|TRBV7-2|TRBJ2-3
TGTGCCAGCAGCTCCATTGGGGGGGCCAGTTCAGCAGATACGCAGTATTTT
CASSSIGGASSADTQYF
>few|TRBD2|TRBV12-3/TRBV12-4|TRBJ2-1
TGTGCCAGCAGTTTCGATCCGGGACTAGCGGGAGACAGCTCCTACAATGAGCAGTTCTTC
CASSFDPGLAGDSSYNEQFF
>few|TRBD2|TRBV6-5|TRBJ2-1
TGTGCCAGCAGGAGACCTAGCGGGAGGCAGTTCTTC
CASRRPSGRQFF
>.|.|TRBV12-3/TRBV12-4|TRBJ1-5
TGTGCCAGCAGGGGGCCGGGCAATCAGCCCCAGCATTTT
CASRGPGNQPQHF
>few|.|TRBV4-3|TRBJ1-2
TGCGCCAGCAGCCGATACACCACAGCGGGAGGCTACACCTTC
CASSRYTTAGGYTF
>.|TRBD2|TRBV19|TRBJ2-3
TGTGCCAGTAACGGGGGGTTCGGAGATACGCAGTATTTT
CASNGGFGDTQYF
>few|.|TRBV18|TRBJ2-7
TGTGCCAGCTCAGTCGGCCCTTCCTCCTACGAGCAGTACTTC
CASSVGPSSYEQYF
>.|TRBD1|TRBV12-3/TRBV12-4|TRBJ1-2
TGTGCCAGCAGACGACAGGGGGCGGGAGGCTACACCTTC
CASRRQGAGGYTF
>once|.|TRBV20-1|TRBJ2-7
TGCAGTGCTAGCGTCGGCGACTACGAGCAGTACTTC
CSASVGDYEQYF
>.|.|TRBV7-2|TRBJ2-1
TGTGCCAGCAGCTTAACCGGGAGTGTTAATGAGCAGTTCTTC
CASSLTGSVNEQFF
>.|TRBD1|TRBV5-1|TRBJ1-5
TGCGCCAGCAGCCCTACGACAGGGGGCAATCAGCCCCAGCATTTT
CASSPTTGGNQPQHF
>.|.|TRBV7-9|TRBJ1-1
TGTGCCAGCAGCTTGGGGTTGGACAGTGACGCTTTCTTT
CASSLGLDSDAFF
>.|.|TRBV7-9|TRBJ2-3
TGTGCCAGCAGCTTATTTACCACCGTAGATACGCAGTATTTT
CASSLFTTVDTQYF
>few|.|TRBV18|TRBJ2-3
TGTGCCAGCTCACCCAACGCGAGGCCAAGCACAGATACGCAGTATTTT
CASSPNARPSTDTQYF
>.|TRBD2|TRBV7-2|TRBJ2-3
TGTGCCAGCAGCTACGGACTAGCGGGGGTCACAGGGACGCAGTATTTT
CASSYGLAGVTGTQYF
>.|.|TRBV11-2|TRBJ1-2
TGTGCCAGCAGCTTAATGCAGTATGGCTACACCTTC
CASSLMQYGYTF
>.|.|TRBV4-3|TRBJ2-7
TGCGCCAGCAGCCAAGATCGACCCTCGGGCTCCTACGAGCAGTACTTC
CASSQDRPSGSYEQYF
>.|TRBD1|TRBV12-3/TRBV12-4|TRBJ1-1
TGTGCCAGCAGTTTATTGGGACAGGGGGCCGGTGGAGCTTTCTTT
CASSLLGQGAGGAFF